This T cell receptor (beta chain) was sequenced during a study of PD-1 blockade in classical Hodgkin lymphoma. Study-wide results and caveats: At C4D1, TCR diversity had climbed significantly for CD4+ cells, though not for CD8+ cells. It was among complete responders that baseline diversity resembled that of newly diagnosed patients. Excluded were patients who started nivolumab under 1 year after ASCT, a group that had lower diversity. Newly diagnosed patients reportedly trailed healthy donors in baseline TCR diversity.

Assay used: immunoSEQ multiplex PCR; TCRdb lists only in-frame clones, some missing. The sample shows 100,000 or so clones, roughly 91% of them seen only once. About this clone itself: Its antigen remains unidentified.

The CDR3 loop spans 13 amino acids. Deletions cut 1 base from V and 6 bases from J, with 10 bases between. CDR1 is SGHRS and CDR2 is YFSETQ in the germline V gene. The time point: cycle 4 day 1 (C4D1), after 6 weeks of nivolumab. Exposure to brentuximab vedotin varied, and each patient had relapsed following autologous stem cell transplantation. The chain uses TRBV5-1 and TRBJ1-2; maybe TRBD1 (6 bases). The sample here was peripheral blood mononuclear cells (PBMCs), taken before the fourth cycle of nivolumab. The receptor comes from a human donor with classical Hodgkin lymphoma. CDR3 nucleotides: TGCGCCAGCAGCTTGACAGGGACCGATGGCTACACCTTC. It is translated as CASSLTGTDGYTF.